This T cell receptor beta chain was identified in a study of brain T cells in children with intractable seizures. This CDR3 is 15 amino acids long. The germline V gene encodes CDR1 SGHVS and CDR2 FNYEAQ. Trimming took 5 bases from V and 0 from J, leaving 11 bases between them. Generated by immunoSEQ multiplex PCR, the TCRdb table keeps only in-frame clones and is missing some. The profile shows tens of thousands of clones, 90% to 95% of them singletons. Patients received at least one anti-epileptic drug before surgery. The sequence was collected from a boy aged 10-17 years with focal cortical dysplasia and intractable seizures. The chain combines TRBV7-6 with TRBJ1-5, with D unclear. The sequencing here drew on peripheral blood, taken at surgery. The CDR3 region has the DNA TGTGCCAGCAGCCCGTCCGACGGTAGCAATCAGCCCCAGCATTTT. It specifies CASSPSDGSNQPQHF.